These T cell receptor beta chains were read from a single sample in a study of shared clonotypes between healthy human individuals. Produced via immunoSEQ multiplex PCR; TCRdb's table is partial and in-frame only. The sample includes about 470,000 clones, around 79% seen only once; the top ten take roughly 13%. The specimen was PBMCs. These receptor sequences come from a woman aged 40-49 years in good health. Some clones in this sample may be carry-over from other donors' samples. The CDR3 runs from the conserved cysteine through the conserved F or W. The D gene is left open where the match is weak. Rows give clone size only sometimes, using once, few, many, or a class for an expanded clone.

cdr3_nt: TGCAGTGCTAGTTCTACGACCGATGGCTTCTTC
cdr3_aa: CSASSTTDGFF
v_call: TRBV20-1
d_call: NA
j_call: TRBJ1-2
clone_size: NA

cdr3_nt: TGCGCCAGCAGGCGGGAATCGAACACCGGGGAGCTGTTTTTT
cdr3_aa: CASRRESNTGELFF
v_call: TRBV5-1
d_call: NA
j_call: TRBJ2-2
clone_size: NA

cdr3_nt: TGTGCCAGCAGCCCGGGGGGGTCGCAAGAGACCCAGTACTTC
cdr3_aa: CASSPGGSQETQYF
v_call: TRBV11-2
d_call: TRBD2
j_call: TRBJ2-5
clone_size: NA

cdr3_nt: TGCGCCAGCAGCTTGGCTTCAGCAACTAACTATGGCTACACCTTC
cdr3_aa: CASSLASATNYGYTF
v_call: TRBV5-1
d_call: NA
j_call: TRBJ1-2
clone_size: NA

cdr3_nt: NA
cdr3_aa: CASSTSGANYGYTF
v_call: TRBV6-1
d_call: NA
j_call: TRBJ1-2
clone_size: NA

cdr3_nt: TGTGCCAGCAGTGAATCATTGACAGGGGGCCATCAGCCCCAGCATTTT
cdr3_aa: CASSESLTGGHQPQHF
v_call: TRBV2
d_call: TRBD1
j_call: TRBJ1-5
clone_size: NA

cdr3_nt: TGTGCCAGCAGCCCCCTCGCGGGAGGTAGTGAGACCCAGTACTTC
cdr3_aa: CASSPLAGGSETQYF
v_call: TRBV9
d_call: TRBD2
j_call: TRBJ2-5
clone_size: NA

cdr3_nt: TGTGCCAGCAGCCAAGAGGGAAACTATAACACCGGGGAGCTGTTTTTT
cdr3_aa: CASSQEGNYNTGELFF
v_call: TRBV4-2
d_call: NA
j_call: TRBJ2-2
clone_size: few

cdr3_nt: TGTGCCAGCAGCTTGGGAGGGCCACACAATGAGCAGTTCTTC
cdr3_aa: CASSLGGPHNEQFF
v_call: TRBV5-4
d_call: NA
j_call: TRBJ2-1
clone_size: once

cdr3_nt: TGTGCCTGGAGTCCTAGGGAGCGGGATCCGCAGTATTTT
cdr3_aa: CAWSPRERDPQYF
v_call: TRBV30
d_call: TRBD2
j_call: TRBJ2-3
clone_size: once

cdr3_nt: TGTGCCAGTAGTCAGGACAGGTCTGTGAACACTGAAGCTTTCTTT
cdr3_aa: CASSQDRSVNTEAFF
v_call: TRBV19
d_call: TRBD1
j_call: TRBJ1-1
clone_size: few

cdr3_nt: TGCGCCAGCAGCCAAGGTCTGCCGAGACAGGGGGGGTACAATGAGCAGTTCTTC
cdr3_aa: CASSQGLPRQGGYNEQFF
v_call: TRBV4-3
d_call: TRBD1
j_call: TRBJ2-1
clone_size: NA

cdr3_nt: TGTGCCAGCAGTTACTCAAGGGACCCGCCTGGGTACGAGCAGTACTTC
cdr3_aa: CASSYSRDPPGYEQYF
v_call: TRBV6-5
d_call: NA
j_call: TRBJ2-7
clone_size: NA

cdr3_nt: TGTGCCACCAGCAGAGATCCCACATATACTCACTATAATTCACCCCTCCACTTT
cdr3_aa: CATSRDPTYTHYNSPLHF
v_call: TRBV15
d_call: NA
j_call: TRBJ1-6
clone_size: NA

cdr3_nt: TGCGCCAGCAGTGATCCTAGCGGGAGGACGAAAGCCTACGAGCAGTACTTC
cdr3_aa: CASSDPSGRTKAYEQYF
v_call: TRBV10-2
d_call: TRBD2
j_call: TRBJ2-7
clone_size: NA

cdr3_nt: TGCGCCAGCAGCTGGGGGGGAGGTAGGCCCCAGCATTTT
cdr3_aa: CASSWGGGRPQHF
v_call: TRBV5-1
d_call: NA
j_call: TRBJ1-5
clone_size: NA

cdr3_nt: TGTGCCAGCAGTTACCGAAGGGGGCTTGGTGAAAAACTGTTTTTT
cdr3_aa: CASSYRRGLGEKLFF
v_call: TRBV6-5
d_call: TRBD1
j_call: TRBJ1-4
clone_size: few

cdr3_nt: TGTGCCAGTAGTAGGGAGGGCAGGTTCTACGAGCAGTACTTC
cdr3_aa: CASSREGRFYEQYF
v_call: TRBV19
d_call: TRBD2
j_call: TRBJ2-7
clone_size: many

cdr3_nt: TGTGCCAGCAGCGCCCGTGGGGGCAGTCCCAAATTCACTGAAGCTTTCTTT
cdr3_aa: CASSARGGSPKFTEAFF
v_call: TRBV7-3
d_call: NA
j_call: TRBJ1-1
clone_size: NA

cdr3_nt: TGTGCCAGCAGTTTAGGGTCAGACAGTGAAGCTTTCTTT
cdr3_aa: CASSLGSDSEAFF
v_call: TRBV28
d_call: NA
j_call: TRBJ1-1
clone_size: NA

cdr3_nt: TGCAGCGCGAGGGGACTAGAGGGCAATGAGCAGTTCTTC
cdr3_aa: CSARGLEGNEQFF
v_call: TRBV29-1
d_call: TRBD2
j_call: TRBJ2-1
clone_size: NA

cdr3_nt: TGTGCCAGCAGCAACGACAGGGGTCACCAAGAGACCCAGTACTTC
cdr3_aa: CASSNDRGHQETQYF
v_call: TRBV5-4
d_call: TRBD1
j_call: TRBJ2-5
clone_size: NA

cdr3_nt: TGTGCCAGCAGCTCGAGGGACAGGGGCATGAACACTGAAGCTTTCTTT
cdr3_aa: CASSSRDRGMNTEAFF
v_call: TRBV7-3
d_call: TRBD1
j_call: TRBJ1-1
clone_size: NA